Sequencing of this T cell receptor (beta chain) was carried out in a study of blood T cell repertoires in COVID-19. Study summary: PBMCs, B-cell-depleted T cells, or T cells were the source of the cDNA or gDNA that made up the material.

The data were produced by immunoSEQ multiplex PCR, yet TCRdb's version contains in-frame clones alone and is incomplete. Found here are about 82,000 clones, approximately 90% of them singletons; the top ten hold 1.2%. Across over 20 US areas, participants ranged in age from about 18 to 89 years. CDR1 SGHRS and CDR2 YFSETQ come from the germline V gene. CDR3 length: 14 amino acids. The V gene end was trimmed by 3 bases and the J gene end by 3 bases; junction bases not matched to a gene: 6. Sequencing input: PBMCs or T cells enriched from blood (not recorded which). This TCR came from a woman in her forties or fifties with acute COVID-19. This chain links TRBV5-1 with TRBJ2-7, with 7 bases matching TRBD1. The CDR3 protein is CASSSGTANYEQYF. CDR3 sequence (DNA): TGCGCCAGCAGCTCCGGGACAGCTAACTACGAGCAGTACTTC.